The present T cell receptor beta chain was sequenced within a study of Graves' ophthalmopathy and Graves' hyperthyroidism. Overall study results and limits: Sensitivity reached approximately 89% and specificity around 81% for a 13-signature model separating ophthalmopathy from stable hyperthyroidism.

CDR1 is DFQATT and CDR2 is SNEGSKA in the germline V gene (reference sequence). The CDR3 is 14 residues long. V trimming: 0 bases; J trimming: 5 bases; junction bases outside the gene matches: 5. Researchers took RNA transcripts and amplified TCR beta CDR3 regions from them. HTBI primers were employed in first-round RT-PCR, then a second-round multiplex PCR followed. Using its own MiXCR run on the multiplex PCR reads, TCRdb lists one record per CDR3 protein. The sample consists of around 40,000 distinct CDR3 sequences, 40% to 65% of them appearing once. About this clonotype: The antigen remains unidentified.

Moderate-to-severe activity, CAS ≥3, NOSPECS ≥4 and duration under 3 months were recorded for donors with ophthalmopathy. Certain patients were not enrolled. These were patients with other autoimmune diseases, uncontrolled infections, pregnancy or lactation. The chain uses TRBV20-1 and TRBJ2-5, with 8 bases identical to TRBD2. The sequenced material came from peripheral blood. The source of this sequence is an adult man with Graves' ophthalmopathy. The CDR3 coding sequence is TGCAGTGCTAGAGATGGCGGGGGGCGGGAGACCCAGTACTTC. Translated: CSARDGGGRETQYF.